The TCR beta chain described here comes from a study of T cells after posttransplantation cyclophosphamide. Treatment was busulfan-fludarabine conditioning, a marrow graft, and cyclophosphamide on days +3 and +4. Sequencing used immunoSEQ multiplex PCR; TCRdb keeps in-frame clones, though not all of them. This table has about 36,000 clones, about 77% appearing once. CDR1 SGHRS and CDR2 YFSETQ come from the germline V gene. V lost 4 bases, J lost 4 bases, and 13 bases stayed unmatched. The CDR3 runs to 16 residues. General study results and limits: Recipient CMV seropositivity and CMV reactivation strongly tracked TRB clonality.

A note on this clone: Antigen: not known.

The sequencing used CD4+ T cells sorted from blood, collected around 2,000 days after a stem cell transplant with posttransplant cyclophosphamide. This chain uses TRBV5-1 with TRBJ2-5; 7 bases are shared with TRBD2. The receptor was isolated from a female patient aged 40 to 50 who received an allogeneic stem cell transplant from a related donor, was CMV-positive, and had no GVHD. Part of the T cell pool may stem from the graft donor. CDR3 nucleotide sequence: TGCGCCAGCAGCAGCGGGGCAGGGACTTTGCTAGAGACCCAGTACTTC. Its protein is CASSSGAGTLLETQYF.